This record covers a single T cell receptor (beta chain). The data derive from a study of blood T cell repertoires in COVID-19. Study-level information: Acute-phase and convalescent COVID-19 samples originated in the United States, Italy and Spain. Nucleic acid was either cDNA or gDNA, and it came from T cells, B-cell-depleted T cells, or PBMCs.

Original methodology: For nucleated cells, counts were estimated from reference gene primer amplification. Assay used: immunoSEQ multiplex PCR; TCRdb lists only in-frame clones, some missing. V and J calls and clone size follow that table, whereas D and trimming were derived from the DNA. The sample has roughly 200,000 clones; about 85% are singletons. This receptor was identified in a woman over 75 with active or convalescent COVID-19. The sequencing sample was made of peripheral blood.

This CDR3 reads CASSLAGNSYNEQFF. In nucleotides, the CDR3 is TGTGCCAGCAGTTTAGCAGGGAACTCCTACAATGAGCAGTTCTTC. The rearrangement uses TRBV27 and TRBJ2-1, with D perhaps TRBD1 (5 bases). The CDR3 length is 15 residues. The V gene's germline CDR1 is MNHEY and CDR2 SMNVEV (reference sequence). V lost 2 bases and J 0 bases, leaving 8 bases between the germline ends.